This record covers a single TCR beta chain. Its antigen remains unknown. CDR3 length: 15 amino acids. V lost 6 bases, J lost 4 bases, and 18 bases lay in between. Germline CDR1 reads MNHEY; CDR2 reads SVGAGI. Clones were read by immunoSEQ multiplex PCR, and TCRdb kept only the in-frame ones, dropping some. The sample gives around 100,000 clones, roughly 85% of which show up once; approximately 18% is in the top ten. Collection occurred without any documented infections or immune events in donors. These data are taken from a study of identifying expanded T cells in peripheral blood. Study conclusions and caveats: Differentially abundant clones: roughly 1.2 between replicates, 15 to 17 at 2 to 3 weeks, 19 to 20 at four. Variance in clone template counts between approximately two-week samples significantly increased with total template count across all healthy donors.

The V call is TRBV6-5, the J call TRBJ1-2, with D unresolved. Sequenced sample: blood. This sequence originates from a person between 18 and 75 years old in good health. CDR3 DNA sequence: TGTGCCAGCAGACGAGGCGTGGGGTCGGGCTATGGCTACACCTTC. Encoded protein: CASRRGVGSGYGYTF.